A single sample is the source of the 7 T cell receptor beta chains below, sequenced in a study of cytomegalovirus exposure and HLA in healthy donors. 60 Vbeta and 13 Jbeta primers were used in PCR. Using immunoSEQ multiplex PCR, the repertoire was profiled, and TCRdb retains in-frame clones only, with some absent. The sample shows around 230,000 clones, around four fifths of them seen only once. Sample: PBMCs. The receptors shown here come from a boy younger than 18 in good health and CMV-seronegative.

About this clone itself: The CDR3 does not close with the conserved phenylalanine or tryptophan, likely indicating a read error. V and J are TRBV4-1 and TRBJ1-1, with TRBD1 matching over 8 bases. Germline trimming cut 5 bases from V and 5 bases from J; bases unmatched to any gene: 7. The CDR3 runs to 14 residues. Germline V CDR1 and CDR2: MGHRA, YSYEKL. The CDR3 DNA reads TGCGCCAGCAGCATAGGGGACAGGAGGACTGAAGCTTTCCTT. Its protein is CASSIGDRRTEAFL.

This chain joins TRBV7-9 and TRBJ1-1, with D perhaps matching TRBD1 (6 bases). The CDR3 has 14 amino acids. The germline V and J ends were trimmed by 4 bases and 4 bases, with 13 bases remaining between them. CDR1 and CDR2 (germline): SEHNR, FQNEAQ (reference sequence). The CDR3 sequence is CASSSGHLSTEAFF. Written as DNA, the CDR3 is TGTGCCAGCAGCTCGGGACATCTTAGCACTGAAGCTTTCTTT.

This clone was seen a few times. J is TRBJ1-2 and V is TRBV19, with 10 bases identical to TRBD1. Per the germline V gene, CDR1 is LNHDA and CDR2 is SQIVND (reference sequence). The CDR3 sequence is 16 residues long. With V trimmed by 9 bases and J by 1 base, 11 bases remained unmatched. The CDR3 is CARSRDRGLLNYGYTF. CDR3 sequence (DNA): TGTGCCAGAAGCCGGGACAGGGGCCTGCTTAACTATGGCTACACCTTC.

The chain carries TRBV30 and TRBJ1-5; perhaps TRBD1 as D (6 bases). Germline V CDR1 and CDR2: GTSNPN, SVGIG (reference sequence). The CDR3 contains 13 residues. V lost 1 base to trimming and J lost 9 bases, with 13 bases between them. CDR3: CAWSEQGLRPQHF. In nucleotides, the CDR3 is TGTGCCTGGAGTGAACAGGGCCTTCGGCCCCAGCATTTT. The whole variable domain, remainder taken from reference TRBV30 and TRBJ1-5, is SQTIHQWPATLVQPVGSPLSLECTVEGTSNPNLYWYRQAAGRGLQLLFYSVGIGQISSEVPQNLSASRPQDRQFILSSKKLLLSDSGFYLCAWSEQGLRPQHFGDGTRLSIL.

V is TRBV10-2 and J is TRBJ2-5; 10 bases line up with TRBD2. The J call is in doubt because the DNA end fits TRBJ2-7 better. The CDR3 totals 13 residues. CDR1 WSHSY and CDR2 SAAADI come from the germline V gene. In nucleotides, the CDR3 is TGCGCCAGCAGGGGGACTAGCGAGTACGAGCAGTACTTC. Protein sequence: CASRGTSEYEQYF.

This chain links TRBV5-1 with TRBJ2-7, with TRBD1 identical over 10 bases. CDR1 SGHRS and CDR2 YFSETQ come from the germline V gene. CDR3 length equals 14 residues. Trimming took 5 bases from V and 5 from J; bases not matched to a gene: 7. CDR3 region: CASRSGTGAHEQYF. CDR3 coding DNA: TGCGCCAGCAGGTCCGGGACAGGGGCCCACGAGCAGTACTTC.

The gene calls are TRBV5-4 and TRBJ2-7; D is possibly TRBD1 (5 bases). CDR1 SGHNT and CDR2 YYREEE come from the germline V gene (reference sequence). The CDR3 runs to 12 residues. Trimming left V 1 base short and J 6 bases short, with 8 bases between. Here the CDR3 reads CASSLRGGEQYF. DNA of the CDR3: TGTGCCAGCAGCTTGAGGGGTGGCGAGCAGTACTTC.